The TCR beta chain described here comes from a study of regulatory T cells in long-lasting Graves disease. This clonotype was observed a few times. Time point given: newly diagnosed GD, antithyroid drugs for less than 3 months. The TCR library was prepared using RNA isolated from PBMCs. Both iRepertoire HTBI primers and Arm-PCR of CDR3 regions were used to build the TCR beta libraries. MiXCR, run by TCRdb on the multiplex PCR reads, gives a single entry per CDR3 protein. This sample has more than 400,000 distinct CDR3 sequences, with roughly 15% found just once. CDR1 and CDR2 (germline): DFQATT, SNEGSKA (reference sequence). Losses at the gene ends were 3 bases for V and 2 bases for J; bases not matched to a gene: 7. This CDR3 contains 15 residues. In addition, the sample was reused for a study of T cells in Graves' hyperthyroidism and ophthalmopathy. As that report states: Most thyroid clonotypes expanded above 0.001 were also detected in blood.

The source was peripheral blood mononuclear cells (PBMCs), collected at new diagnosis, from a patient treated with antithyroid drugs. The receptor's source is a man aged 40-50 years with Graves disease. The rearrangement links TRBV20-1 to TRBJ2-3; TRBD2 matches 8 bases. CDR3 amino acids: CSARPTSAYTDTQYF. The CDR3 DNA sequence: TGCAGTGCTAGGCCGACTAGCGCATACACAGATACGCAGTATTTT.